Below are 26 T cell receptor beta chains sequenced from a single sample in a study of T cells after yellow fever vaccination. TCRdb used MiXCR to reprocess the 5' RACE reads, holding one entry per CDR3 protein. The data hold roughly 65,000 distinct CDR3 sequences, with 4.5% to 7.5% observed a single time. The sequenced sample was CD4+ T cells sorted from PBMCs, obtained roughly 15 days after the first yellow fever vaccination. The origin of the receptors is a man aged 18 to 30 who received the YFV17D yellow fever vaccine.

This clonotype was detected ten times or more. The chain employs TRBV7-2 and TRBJ1-2; D unresolved. Trimming shortened V by 4 bases and J by 4 bases, and 7 bases separated the two germline ends. In germline, CDR1 is SGHTA, CDR2 FQGNSA. The CDR3 contains 12 residues. CDR3 region: CASSSQSYGYTF. The CDR3, as DNA: TGTGCCAGCAGCTCACAGTCCTATGGCTACACCTTC. The variable domain in full, with the rest retrieved from reference TRBV7-2 and TRBJ1-2, is GAGVSQSPSNKVTEKGKDVELRCDPISGHTALYWYRQSLGQGLEFLIYFQGNSAPDKSGLPSDRFSAERTGGSVSTLTIQRTQQEDSAVYLCASSSQSYGYTFGSGTRLTVV.

In its sample, this clonotype was seen many times. The V gene is TRBV7-2, the J gene TRBJ1-1; D perhaps matches TRBD1 (5 bases). Trimming left V 5 bases short and J 10 bases short, with 11 bases between. Germline V CDR1 and CDR2: SGHTA, FQGNSA. The CDR3 has 11 amino acids. The CDR3 bases are TGTGCCAGCAGCCCCGGGGCAGCAGCTTTCTTT. Encoded protein: CASSPGAAAFF.

This clonotype was observed at least ten times. J is TRBJ1-1 and V is TRBV12-3 or TRBV12-4; D unclear. This CDR3 region has 14 residues. V lost 2 bases and J lost 0, with 7 bases in between. The DNA of the CDR3 is TGTGCCAGCAGTTTAAGGGTCTTGAACACTGAAGCTTTCTTT. It encodes CASSLRVLNTEAFF.

This clonotype showed up many times. Written as DNA, the CDR3 is TGTGCCAGCAGTGACTGGGACCACTCCTACGAGCAGTACGTC. It codes for CASSDWDHSYEQYV. This rearrangement joins TRBV6-4 to TRBJ2-7, with D perhaps being TRBD1 or TRBD2 (5 bases each). The ends were cut back, 1 base at V and 0 bases at J, with 7 bases in the middle. Looked up from germline, CDR1 is MRHNA and CDR2 is SNTAGT. The CDR3 contains 14 residues.

In this sample, this clonotype turned up many times. V and J are TRBV18 and TRBJ2-1; 8 nucleotides line up with TRBD1. V was pared by 3 bases and J by 6 bases, with 4 bases of the junction left unmatched. CDR3 size: 14 residues. Germline lookup yields CDR1 KGHSH and CDR2 LQKENI. In DNA, the CDR3 is TGTGCCAGCTCACCCCGGACAGGGCCCAATGAGCAGTTCTTC. Its translation is CASSPRTGPNEQFF.

A note on this clonotype: A read error may explain this, as a much larger clone is one base away. V and J are TRBV20-1 and TRBJ1-5; tentative D call: TRBD1 (6 bases). The CDR3 loop spans 12 amino acids. Germline CDR1 DFQATT, CDR2 SNEGSKA (reference sequence). Trimming removed 8 bases from V and 7 bases from J, with 15 bases in between. CDR3 in amino acids: CSIVGAGQPQHF. In DNA, the CDR3 is TGCAGTATAGTGGGGGCCGGGCAGCCCCAGCATTTT.

This clonotype has a count of ten or more. The rearrangement joins TRBV20-1 to TRBJ2-7, with D perhaps TRBD2 (6 bases). The CDR3 has 14 amino acids. The germline V gene has CDR1 DFQATT and CDR2 SNEGSKA (reference sequence). With 0 bases removed from V and 5 bases from J, the gap between germline ends came to 14 bases. CDR3 DNA: TGCAGTGCTAGAGAAGGGGCTAGCGTCAACGAGCAGTACTTC. Amino acid sequence: CSAREGASVNEQYF.

This clonotype was detected many times. The rearrangement links TRBV7-2 to TRBJ2-7; TRBD2 matches at 12 bases. This CDR3 spans 15 amino acids. The V and J ends lost 5 bases and 4 bases, in that order; junction bases with no gene match: 6. The germline gives CDR1 SGHTA, CDR2 FQGNSA. The CDR3: CASSLRLAGVYEQYF. In nucleotides, the CDR3 is TGTGCCAGCAGCCTACGACTAGCGGGAGTATACGAGCAGTACTTC.

This clonotype was counted ten times or more. V usage is TRBV6-2 or TRBV6-3 and J usage is TRBJ2-7, with D unresolved. The V end lost 2 bases, the J end lost 3 bases, and 20 bases lay between the germline ends. CDR3 length equals 17 residues. Germline CDR1 MNHEY, CDR2 SVGEGT. DNA of the CDR3: TGTGCCAGCAGTTACCCCATGGGTGGTCCGGTGAACTACGAGCAGTACTTC. Its translation is CASSYPMGGPVNYEQYF.

This clonotype occurred many times. The chain carries TRBV11-2 and TRBJ2-5; D is unresolved. This CDR3 has 20 residues. Deletions cut 0 bases from V and 2 bases from J, with 25 bases between. Per the germline V gene, CDR1 is SGHAT and CDR2 is FQNNGV. CDR3 sequence reads: CASSLDHEPTADFRQETQYF. CDR3 DNA sequence: TGTGCCAGCAGCTTAGACCACGAGCCAACCGCCGACTTTAGACAAGAGACCCAGTACTTC.

This clonotype was seen repeatedly, ten times or more. The rearrangement links TRBV12-3 or TRBV12-4 to TRBJ1-3; no clear D. The germline V and J ends were trimmed by 3 bases and 1 base, with 7 bases remaining between them. The CDR3 extends over 14 amino acids. The CDR3 region has the DNA TGTGCCAGCAGTTTCCAGGAGTCTGGAAACACCATATATTTT. Translated: CASSFQESGNTIYF.

This clonotype was counted at least ten times. This chain connects TRBV7-6 to TRBJ2-5; D tentatively fits TRBD1 or TRBD2 (5 bases each). The CDR3 covers 14 residues. V lost 2 bases and J 7 bases, leaving 14 bases between the germline ends. Looked up from germline, CDR1 is SGHVS and CDR2 is FNYEAQ. This CDR3 is CASSLPGPEGTQYF. Written as DNA, the CDR3 is TGTGCCAGCAGCTTACCGGGACCCGAGGGGACCCAGTACTTC.

This clonotype was observed many times. This chain uses TRBV5-6 with TRBJ1-1; 9 bases are shared with TRBD1. This CDR3 comprises 15 residues. Germline loops: CDR1 SGHDT, CDR2 YYEEEE. J was trimmed by 5 bases and V by 1 base; bases with no gene match: 6. The DNA for the CDR3 is TGTGCCAGCAGCTTGCTGACAGGGGGAGGAACTGAAGCTTTCTTT. It is translated as CASSLLTGGGTEAFF.

This clonotype was detected ten times or more. This chain joins TRBV15 and TRBJ1-4; perhaps TRBD1 as D (5 bases). This CDR3 is built from 14 residues. With 4 bases removed from V and 3 bases from J, the gap between germline ends came to 9 bases. The germline V gene encodes CDR1 LNHNV and CDR2 YYDKDF (reference sequence). The CDR3 loop reads CATSNLQANEKLFF. DNA of the CDR3: TGTGCCACCAGCAACCTACAGGCTAATGAAAAACTGTTTTTT. Variable domain in full (rest from reference TRBV15 and TRBJ1-4): DAMVIQNPRYQVTQFGKPVTLSCSQTLNHNVMYWYQQKSSQAPKLLFHYYDKDFNNEADTPDNFQSRRPNTSFCFLDIRSPGLGDTAMYLCATSNLQANEKLFFGSGTQLSVL.

This clonotype was picked up a small number of times. This chain links TRBV7-2 with TRBJ2-4; D possibly corresponds to TRBD2 (5 bases). Between the trimmed V and J ends, which lost 5 bases and 8 bases, there was a span of 19 bases. The CDR3 spans 15 residues. Germline loops: CDR1 SGHTA, CDR2 FQGNSA. CDR3 amino acids: CASSIEASRGYIQYF. DNA for the CDR3: TGTGCCAGCAGCATAGAGGCTAGCCGGGGATACATTCAGTACTTC. The variable domain in full, with the rest retrieved from reference TRBV7-2 and TRBJ2-4, is GAGVSQSPSNKVTEKGKDVELRCDPISGHTALYWYRQSLGQGLEFLIYFQGNSAPDKSGLPSDRFSAERTGGSVSTLTIQRTQQEDSAVYLCASSIEASRGYIQYFGAGTRLSVL.

This rearrangement joins TRBV5-1 to TRBJ2-3; D could derive from TRBD1 or TRBD2 (7 bases each). Per the germline V gene, CDR1 is SGHRS and CDR2 is YFSETQ. Trimming removed 3 bases from V and 6 bases from J, with 14 bases in between. The CDR3 runs to 14 residues. The CDR3 protein is CASSWGRGLDTQYF. The CDR3 DNA is TGCGCCAGCAGCTGGGGGAGGGGGCTGGATACGCAGTATTTT.

This clonotype was picked up many times. The rearrangement links TRBV6-5 to TRBJ1-1; TRBD1 agrees at 7 bases. The CDR3 is made up of 16 amino acids. With V trimmed by 2 bases and J by 8 bases, 14 bases remained unmatched. Germline CDR1 is MNHEY and CDR2 is SVGAGI. The CDR3 spells CASSYRDRGGLPEAFF. The CDR3 DNA reads TGTGCCAGCAGTTACAGGGACAGAGGGGGCCTACCAGAAGCTTTCTTT.

This clonotype was seen ten or more times. The chain links TRBV6-5 to TRBJ2-6, with 7 bases matching TRBD1. V was pared by 3 bases and J by 3 bases, with 2 bases of the junction left unmatched. This CDR3 comprises 15 residues. CDR1 is MNHEY and CDR2 is SVGAGI in the germline V gene. The CDR3 DNA reads TGTGCCAGCAGTTATGGGACAGTTGGGGCCAACGTCCTGACTTTC. It codes for CASSYGTVGANVLTF.

This clonotype has at least ten counts. This chain connects TRBV28 to TRBJ2-1; TRBD1 aligns across 7 bases. The CDR3 length is 13 residues. With 6 bases clipped from V and 4 bases from J, the junction kept 3 bases outside the gene matches. Germline lookup yields CDR1 MDHEN and CDR2 SYDVKM. CDR3 in DNA: TGTGCCAGCAGCCGGGACAGATACAATGAGCAGTTCTTC. The encoded protein is CASSRDRYNEQFF. The variable domain in full, with the rest retrieved from reference TRBV28 and TRBJ2-1, is DVKVTQSSRYLVKRTGEKVFLECVQDMDHENMFWYRQDPGLGLRLIYFSYDVKMKEKGDIPEGYSVSREKKERFSLILESASTNQTSMYLCASSRDRYNEQFFGPGTRLTVL.

A few counts support this clonotype. The chain carries TRBV5-4 and TRBJ1-2; the D gene is possibly TRBD1 (5 bases). This CDR3 has 15 residues. CDR1 is SGHNT and CDR2 is YYREEE in the germline V gene (reference sequence). V was trimmed by 1 base and J by 7 bases, leaving 17 bases between them. CDR3 loop: CASSLMSQGEVGYTF. In DNA, the CDR3 is TGTGCCAGCAGCTTGATGAGTCAGGGTGAGGTTGGCTACACCTTC.

This clonotype has ten or more counts. The V call is TRBV7-8, the J call TRBJ2-7, with a possible D match to TRBD2 (6 bases). In germline, CDR1 is SGHVS, CDR2 FQNEAQ. CDR3 length equals 14 residues. With 1 base removed from V and 7 bases from J, the gap between germline ends came to 14 bases. CDR3 DNA sequence: TGTGCCAGCAGCTTAGTAGCCCCCCGGGGGGAGCAGTACGTC. Residues: CASSLVAPRGEQYV.

This clonotype has at least ten counts. The chain has TRBV5-1 and TRBJ1-1; 9 bases are a match to TRBD1. Germline V gene lookup returns CDR1 SGHRS and CDR2 YFSETQ. This CDR3 contains 15 residues. The V and J ends lost 0 bases and 11 bases, in that order; junction bases with no gene match: 11. In nucleotides, the CDR3 is TGCGCCAGCAGCTTGGGTGGGGACAGGGCGGAAGGGGCTTTCTTT. It yields the protein CASSLGGDRAEGAFF.

The sample holds many counts of this clonotype. The chain carries TRBV2 and TRBJ2-2, with D uncertain. This CDR3 is built from 12 residues. The germline V and J ends were trimmed by 3 bases and 5 bases, with 4 bases remaining between them. CDR1 and CDR2 (germline): SNHLY, FYNNEI. The CDR3 bases are TGTGCCAGCAGTGACTTTACCGGGGAGCTGTTTTTT. Amino acids: CASSDFTGELFF. Together with reference TRBV2 and TRBJ2-2, the CDR3 gives the full variable domain: EPEVTQTPSHQVTQMGQEVILRCVPISNHLYFYWYRQILGQKVEFLVSFYNNEISEKSEIFDDQFSVERPDGSNFTLKIRSTKLEDSAMYFCASSDFTGELFFGEGSRLTVL.

On this clonotype itself: Since a much larger clone is just one base distant, this may be a read error. V usage is TRBV7-2 and J usage is TRBJ2-5; 10 nucleotides agree with TRBD2. After removal of 1 base from V and 5 bases from J, the junction contained 10 bases not matched to a gene. The length of the CDR3 is 17 residues. From germline, CDR1 is SGHTA and CDR2 FQGNSA. DNA for the CDR3: TGTGCCAGCAGCTTAGTTTCGGCTAGCGGGGGTGCGGAGACCCAGTACTTC. Protein product: CASSLVSASGGAETQYF.

Ten or more counts support this clonotype. CDR3 sequence (DNA): TGTGCCAGCAGCCCCGTAGCGGTGCTCAGCACAGATACGCAGTATTTT. It encodes CASSPVAVLSTDTQYF. This chain connects TRBV7-3 to TRBJ2-3, with D maybe TRBD2 (6 bases). From germline, CDR1 is SGHTA and CDR2 FQGTGA. The CDR3 runs 16 residues. Trimming cost V 5 bases and J 0 bases, with 15 bases left between them.

This clonotype was seen at least ten times. The genes are TRBV11-3 and TRBJ2-1; 12 bases are shared with TRBD1. The trim removed 4 bases at V and 7 bases at J, leaving 5 bases unmatched. The length of the CDR3 is 15 residues. CDR1 and CDR2 (germline): SGHNT, YENEEA. The CDR3: CASSSGQGARNEQFF. DNA of the CDR3: TGTGCCAGCAGCTCGGGACAGGGGGCGCGTAATGAGCAGTTCTTC.